These T cell receptor beta chains were read from a single sample in a study of tumor-infiltrating lymphocytes in primary liver carcinoma. TCRdb ran MiXCR on the multiplex PCR reads and lists one entry per CDR3 protein. Of approximately 80,000 distinct CDR3 sequences in the sample, about three quarters were seen once. Sequencing was carried out using tumor-adjacent normal liver tissue. The receptor source for this set is a man aged 40-55 years with primary liver carcinoma and hepatitis B virus infection. The CDR3 runs from the conserved cysteine through the conserved F or W. A D gene is named only where the DNA matches it firmly. Some rows have no size entry. The others give once, few or many, or a class for an expanded clone.

clone size: NA; J gene: TRBJ1-6; D gene: NA; CDR3 length: 13; V gene: TRBV11-1; CDR3 DNA: TGTGCCAACAACCGGACACTGGTTTCACCCCTCCACTTT; CDR3 protein: CANNRTLVSPLHF
clone size: NA; J gene: TRBJ2-7; D gene: NA; CDR3 length: 15; V gene: TRBV6-6; CDR3 DNA: TGTGCCAGCAGCCAGTCAGGAGGACTTGGCTACGAGCAGTACTTC; CDR3 protein: CASSQSGGLGYEQYF
clone size: many; J gene: TRBJ2-7; D gene: NA; CDR3 length: 12; V gene: TRBV28; CDR3 DNA: TGTGCCAGCAGACCCCCGGGTGGCGAGCAGTACTTC; CDR3 protein: CASRPPGGEQYF
clone size: NA; J gene: TRBJ2-3; D gene: NA; CDR3 length: 14; V gene: TRBV29-1; CDR3 DNA: TGCAGTGCTACCGGGACTCCCGACACAGATACGCAGTATTTT; CDR3 protein: CSATGTPDTDTQYF
clone size: NA; J gene: TRBJ2-7; D gene: TRBD2; CDR3 length: 18; V gene: TRBV6-1; CDR3 DNA: TGTGCCAGCAGTGAAGGACAGGCGGGCGGGAGGACGTACGGCGAGCAGTACTTC; CDR3 protein: CASSEGQAGGRTYGEQYF
clone size: few; J gene: TRBJ1-2; D gene: NA; CDR3 length: 13; V gene: TRBV6-5; CDR3 DNA: TGTGCCAGCAGAGGGGACAAGACGTATGGCTACACCTTC; CDR3 protein: CASRGDKTYGYTF
clone size: once; J gene: TRBJ2-1; D gene: NA; CDR3 length: 15; V gene: TRBV12-5; CDR3 DNA: TGTGCTAGTGGTTTGGCATCGGGACTCTACAATGAGCAGTTCTTC; CDR3 protein: CASGLASGLYNEQFF
clone size: NA; J gene: TRBJ2-7; D gene: NA; CDR3 length: 15; V gene: TRBV4-1; CDR3 DNA: TGCGCCAGCAGCCCGCTCGGTAACAACTACAATAAGCAGTACTTC; CDR3 protein: CASSPLGNNYNKQYF
clone size: NA; J gene: TRBJ2-1; D gene: NA; CDR3 length: 12; V gene: TRBV24-1; CDR3 DNA: TGTGCCACCAGTGCCCACGACAATGAGCAGTTCTTC; CDR3 protein: CATSAHDNEQFF
clone size: many; J gene: TRBJ2-7; D gene: TRBD2; CDR3 length: 16; V gene: TRBV5-4; CDR3 DNA: TGTGCCAGCAGCTCTCACCCTAGCGGGAGGTCGCTCGAGCAGTACTTC; CDR3 protein: CASSSHPSGRSLEQYF
clone size: NA; J gene: TRBJ1-1; D gene: NA; CDR3 length: 11; V gene: TRBV6-2/TRBV6-3; CDR3 DNA: TGTGCCAGCAGTTCAGCAGGGCCGGCTTCCTTT; CDR3 protein: CASSSAGPASF
clone size: many; J gene: TRBJ2-3; D gene: NA; CDR3 length: 14; V gene: TRBV6-1; CDR3 DNA: TGTGCCAGCGGAAGAGACATATTCACAGATACGCAGTATTTT; CDR3 protein: CASGRDIFTDTQYF
clone size: NA; J gene: TRBJ2-2; D gene: NA; CDR3 length: 15; V gene: TRBV28; CDR3 DNA: TGTGCCAGCAGTTATACCGGGCCTAACACCGGGGAGCTGTTTTTT; CDR3 protein: CASSYTGPNTGELFF
clone size: once; J gene: TRBJ2-1; D gene: TRBD2; CDR3 length: 16; V gene: TRBV11-2; CDR3 DNA: TGTAGCAGCAGCTTAGAGCTCCTAGCGGGAGCGAATGAGCAGTTCTTC; CDR3 protein: CSSSLELLAGANEQFF
clone size: NA; J gene: TRBJ2-7; D gene: NA; CDR3 length: 13; V gene: TRBV11-2; CDR3 DNA: TGTGCAAGCAGCTTTGATGGCTCTTACGGGCAGTACTTC; CDR3 protein: CASSFDGSYGQYF
clone size: NA; J gene: TRBJ2-2; D gene: NA; CDR3 length: 13; V gene: TRBV11-1; CDR3 DNA: TGTGCCAGCAGCTCTTGGGACACTGGGGAGCTGTTTTTT; CDR3 protein: CASSSWDTGELFF
clone size: NA; J gene: TRBJ2-2; D gene: TRBD2; CDR3 length: 17; V gene: TRBV6-6; CDR3 DNA: TGTGCCAGCAGTTCAGGACTAGCGGGAGCGGCCACCAGGGAGCCGTTTTTT; CDR3 protein: CASSSGLAGAATREPFF
clone size: NA; J gene: TRBJ2-2; D gene: TRBD1; CDR3 length: 16; V gene: TRBV10-3; CDR3 DNA: TGTGCCATCGTTGGGACAGAAGGTGGGAACACCGGGGAGCTTTTTTTT; CDR3 protein: CAIVGTEGGNTGELFF
clone size: many; J gene: TRBJ2-4; D gene: NA; CDR3 length: 15; V gene: TRBV12-3/TRBV12-4; CDR3 DNA: TGTGCCAGCAGACGAAGGGACCTAGCCAAAAACATTCAGTACTTC; CDR3 protein: CASRRRDLAKNIQYF
clone size: few; J gene: TRBJ2-3; D gene: NA; CDR3 length: 15; V gene: TRBV11-2; CDR3 DNA: TGTGCCAGCAGCTTCGAATACCAAAGCGCAGATACGCAGTATTTT; CDR3 protein: CASSFEYQSADTQYF
clone size: NA; J gene: TRBJ2-3; D gene: NA; CDR3 length: 11; V gene: TRBV5-5; CDR3 DNA: TGTGCCAGCAGATATGGGGATACGCAGTATTTT; CDR3 protein: CASRYGDTQYF
clone size: NA; J gene: TRBJ2-2; D gene: NA; CDR3 length: 15; V gene: TRBV11-2; CDR3 DNA: TGTGCCAGCAGCTTCGAGACGGGTAACACCGGGGAGCCGTTTTTT; CDR3 protein: CASSFETGNTGEPFF
clone size: NA; J gene: TRBJ2-3; D gene: TRBD2; CDR3 length: 15; V gene: TRBV4-3; CDR3 DNA: TGCGTCAGCAGCCGCCGACTGGGGGGGACAGATACGCAGTATTTT; CDR3 protein: CVSSRRLGGTDTQYF
clone size: once; J gene: TRBJ2-7; D gene: TRBD2; CDR3 length: 14; V gene: TRBV6-1; CDR3 DNA: TGTGCCAGCAGTACGGGACTAGCGCTCAACGAACAGTACTTC; CDR3 protein: CASSTGLALNEQYF
clone size: NA; J gene: TRBJ1-2; D gene: TRBD1; CDR3 length: 13; V gene: TRBV5-5; CDR3 DNA: TGTGTCAGCAGTCGGACAGGGACCTACCGCTACATCTTC; CDR3 protein: CVSSRTGTYRYIF
clone size: few; J gene: TRBJ2-7; D gene: NA; CDR3 length: 13; V gene: TRBV6-5; CDR3 DNA: TGTGCCGACTTATGGGGGGCAAGGTACGAGCAGTATTTC; CDR3 protein: CADLWGARYEQYF
clone size: NA; J gene: TRBJ2-7; D gene: NA; CDR3 length: 14; V gene: TRBV6-2/TRBV6-3; CDR3 DNA: TGTGCCAGCAGCCCCCCGGACAGAGCCCAGGAGCAGTACTTC; CDR3 protein: CASSPPDRAQEQYF
clone size: NA; J gene: TRBJ2-1; D gene: NA; CDR3 length: 15; V gene: TRBV6-1; CDR3 DNA: TGTGCCGGCAGTGGCGGGACTGCTAACTACAATGAGCAGTTCTTC; CDR3 protein: CAGSGGTANYNEQFF
clone size: NA; J gene: TRBJ2-7; D gene: NA; CDR3 length: 15; V gene: TRBV29-1; CDR3 DNA: TGCAGTGTTGAAGAAGGACGGGACGGGAGCTACAAGCAGTACTTC; CDR3 protein: CSVEEGRDGSYKQYF
clone size: medium-sized; J gene: TRBJ2-1; D gene: TRBD2; CDR3 length: 16; V gene: TRBV11-2; CDR3 DNA: TGTGCCAGCAGGACTAACATAGCGGGAGGGTACAATGAGCAGTTCTTC; CDR3 protein: CASRTNIAGGYNEQFF
clone size: NA; J gene: TRBJ2-7; D gene: TRBD1; CDR3 length: 14; V gene: TRBV6-5; CDR3 DNA: TGTGCCAGCCCCTCCGGGACAGGGTATAACGAGCAATACTTC; CDR3 protein: CASPSGTGYNEQYF
clone size: NA; J gene: TRBJ2-3; D gene: TRBD2; CDR3 length: 13; V gene: TRBV12-3/TRBV12-4; CDR3 DNA: TGTGCCAGCAGTACTAGCGGCACAGATATGCAGTATTTT; CDR3 protein: CASSTSGTDMQYF
clone size: NA; J gene: TRBJ2-5; D gene: NA; CDR3 length: 16; V gene: TRBV6-1; CDR3 DNA: TGTGACAGCAGTGAAGTTGTTCTAACGAACCAAGAGACCCAATACTTC; CDR3 protein: CDSSEVVLTNQETQYF
clone size: NA; J gene: TRBJ2-4; D gene: NA; CDR3 length: 12; V gene: TRBV12-3/TRBV12-4; CDR3 DNA: TGTGCTAGCAGTTTGTCACAAAACATTGAGTACTTC; CDR3 protein: CASSLSQNIEYF
clone size: NA; J gene: TRBJ2-1; D gene: NA; CDR3 length: 17; V gene: TRBV4-3; CDR3 DNA: TGTGCCAGCAGCCAAGATCTTGGCAACAGCTCCTACGATGAGCAGTTCTTC; CDR3 protein: CASSQDLGNSSYDEQFF
clone size: NA; J gene: TRBJ2-7; D gene: NA; CDR3 length: 15; V gene: TRBV7-9; CDR3 DNA: TGTGTCAACAGCCCTGACAGTTTCCTTACCTACGAGCAGTACTTC; CDR3 protein: CVNSPDSFLTYEQYF
clone size: NA; J gene: TRBJ2-7; D gene: TRBD2; CDR3 length: 15; V gene: TRBV10-2; CDR3 DNA: TGCGCCAGCAGAACGGGGGGACCGGGACTAGTCGTACAGTACTTC; CDR3 protein: CASRTGGPGLVVQYF
clone size: NA; J gene: TRBJ1-2; D gene: TRBD1; CDR3 length: 15; V gene: TRBV6-6; CDR3 DNA: TGTGCCAGCGGTACCGACGACGGGACAGGCTATGGCTACACCTTC; CDR3 protein: CASGTDDGTGYGYTF
clone size: NA; J gene: TRBJ2-7; D gene: NA; CDR3 length: 14; V gene: TRBV6-1; CDR3 DNA: TGTGCCAACAGTGAAGCGGCAGACAGCTACGAGCAGTACTTC; CDR3 protein: CANSEAADSYEQYF
clone size: NA; J gene: TRBJ2-3; D gene: TRBD2; CDR3 length: 14; V gene: TRBV6-4; CDR3 DNA: TGTGCCAGCAGTGAAGCGGGAGCCACAGTTACGCAGTATTTT; CDR3 protein: CASSEAGATVTQYF
clone size: NA; J gene: TRBJ2-1; D gene: TRBD1; CDR3 length: 16; V gene: TRBV11-1; CDR3 DNA: TGTGCCGGCAGCTTAGCGGACAGGGCTTACTACGACGAGCAGTTCTTC; CDR3 protein: CAGSLADRAYYDEQFF
clone size: many; J gene: TRBJ2-2; D gene: TRBD1; CDR3 length: 13; V gene: TRBV6-2/TRBV6-3; CDR3 DNA: TGTGCCAGCAGACCCGGACAGGCCGGGGAGCTGTTTTTT; CDR3 protein: CASRPGQAGELFF
clone size: NA; J gene: TRBJ1-5; D gene: NA; CDR3 length: 13; V gene: TRBV29-1; CDR3 DNA: TGCAGAGTTGTCGGACAGCTCAATCAGCCCCAGCATTTT; CDR3 protein: CRVVGQLNQPQHF
clone size: NA; J gene: TRBJ2-1; D gene: TRBD2; CDR3 length: 14; V gene: TRBV4-1; CDR3 DNA: TGCGCCAGCACACTGATGTCGAGCGGGCGGGAGCAGCTCTTC; CDR3 protein: CASTLMSSGREQLF
clone size: many; J gene: TRBJ2-5; D gene: NA; CDR3 length: 14; V gene: TRBV7-9; CDR3 DNA: TGTGCCAGCAGCTTTTCGGGCAGCCAAGAGACCCAGTACTTC; CDR3 protein: CASSFSGSQETQYF
clone size: many; J gene: TRBJ2-1; D gene: NA; CDR3 length: 14; V gene: TRBV27; CDR3 DNA: TGTGCCAGCAGTTACGGGGGTCGGTCACGAGAGCAGTTCTTC; CDR3 protein: CASSYGGRSREQFF
clone size: NA; J gene: TRBJ1-1; D gene: NA; CDR3 length: 13; V gene: TRBV12-3/TRBV12-4; CDR3 DNA: TGTGCCAGCAGCAACGAGGGATTAACTGTAGCTTTCTTT; CDR3 protein: CASSNEGLTVAFF
clone size: few; J gene: TRBJ2-5; D gene: NA; CDR3 length: 15; V gene: TRBV24-1; CDR3 DNA: TGTGCCACCAATGATCCCACAGGGTGGGGAGAGACCCAGTACTTC; CDR3 protein: CATNDPTGWGETQYF
clone size: NA; J gene: TRBJ2-7; D gene: NA; CDR3 length: 13; V gene: TRBV29-1; CDR3 DNA: TGCAGAGTTGATACAGGGTATGTCGACGAGCAGTACTTC; CDR3 protein: CRVDTGYVDEQYF
clone size: NA; J gene: TRBJ2-5; D gene: NA; CDR3 length: 12; V gene: TRBV11-2; CDR3 DNA: TGTGCCAACAGTCTAGAGGGTGTGGCCCAGTACTTC; CDR3 protein: CANSLEGVAQYF
clone size: medium-sized; J gene: TRBJ2-7; D gene: TRBD2; CDR3 length: 14; V gene: TRBV6-1; CDR3 DNA: TGTGCCAGCAATCAGGCGGGAGTTGGGCACGAGCAGTACTTC; CDR3 protein: CASNQAGVGHEQYF
clone size: NA; J gene: TRBJ2-1; D gene: NA; CDR3 length: 15; V gene: TRBV7-9; CDR3 DNA: TGTGCCAGCAGTGACAGTTTATCCGAAAACAACGAGCAGTTGTTC; CDR3 protein: CASSDSLSENNEQLF
clone size: NA; J gene: TRBJ2-3; D gene: TRBD1; CDR3 length: 17; V gene: TRBV5-6; CDR3 DNA: TGTGCCAACAGCTTGTTTACAGGGGATCGGGACACAGTTACGCAGTATTTT; CDR3 protein: CANSLFTGDRDTVTQYF